This T cell receptor (beta chain) was sequenced for a study of T cell responses to AZD1222 COVID-19 vaccine. Study background: Analyses pooled second doses at about 4 or about 12 weeks. General observations from the study: Baseline serology detected seropositivity in only a handful of AZD1222 recipients. Researchers took repertoire samples only after the peak T cell response had come.

With regard to this clone: Its antigen is undetermined.

Method: immunoSEQ multiplex PCR; TCRdb's copy keeps in-frame clones and lacks some. The repertoire holds roughly 120,000 clones, with around nine tenths as singletons. V gave up 7 bases and J gave up 4 bases; unmatched junction bases: 8. Germline CDR1 is MNHEY and CDR2 is SVGAGI. The CDR3 extends over 14 amino acids. The source material was peripheral blood, sampled on day 0 of AZD1222 vaccination. The genes are TRBV6-5 and TRBJ1-2, with 8 bases lining up with TRBD1. This receptor was taken from an adult in good health. CDR3 coding DNA: TGTGCCAGCATAGGGACAGGCCCTTCCTATGGCTACACCTTC. It yields the protein CASIGTGPSYGYTF.